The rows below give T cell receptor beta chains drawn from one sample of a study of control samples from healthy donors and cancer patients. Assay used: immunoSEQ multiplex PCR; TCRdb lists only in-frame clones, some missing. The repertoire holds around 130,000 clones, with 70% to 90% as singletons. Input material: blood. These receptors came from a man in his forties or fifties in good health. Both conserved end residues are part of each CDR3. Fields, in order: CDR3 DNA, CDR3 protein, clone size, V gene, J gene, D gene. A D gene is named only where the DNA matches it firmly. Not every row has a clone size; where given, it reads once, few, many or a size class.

cdr3_nt: TGTGCCAGCAGTTACTCGAGCCGGACAGGGGTGAACACTGAAGCTTTCTTT
cdr3_aa: CASSYSSRTGVNTEAFF
clone_size: .
v_call: TRBV6-2/TRBV6-3
j_call: TRBJ1-1
d_call: TRBD1

cdr3_nt: TGTGCCAGCTATCAAGGGGGCCCGGAGGTCGACGAGCAGTACTTC
cdr3_aa: CASYQGGPEVDEQYF
clone_size: .
v_call: TRBV21-1
j_call: TRBJ2-7
d_call: .

cdr3_nt: TGTGCCAGCAGCTTAGGAGGGGTCCTCACTGAAGCTTTCTTT
cdr3_aa: CASSLGGVLTEAFF
clone_size: few
v_call: TRBV11-2
j_call: TRBJ1-1
d_call: .

cdr3_nt: TGTGCCAGCAGCTTAGCGGCAGGGTCCTACGAGCAGTACTTC
cdr3_aa: CASSLAAGSYEQYF
clone_size: .
v_call: TRBV7-2
j_call: TRBJ2-7
d_call: .

cdr3_nt: TGCGCCAGCAGCCAAGATTGGCGGGGGGATATTTATGAGCAGTTCTTC
cdr3_aa: CASSQDWRGDIYEQFF
clone_size: once
v_call: TRBV4-3
j_call: TRBJ2-1
d_call: TRBD2

cdr3_nt: TGTGCCAGTAGTATCGGGACCGCCGGGAGAAACATTCAGTACTTC
cdr3_aa: CASSIGTAGRNIQYF
clone_size: .
v_call: TRBV19
j_call: TRBJ2-4
d_call: .

cdr3_nt: TGCGCCAGCAGCCCGGACCCGGGCGCCCCGAACACCGGGGAGCTGTTTTTT
cdr3_aa: CASSPDPGAPNTGELFF
clone_size: few
v_call: TRBV5-1
j_call: TRBJ2-2
d_call: .

cdr3_nt: TGTGCCAGCAGTGACAGTCGCAATCAGCCCCAGCATTTT
cdr3_aa: CASSDSRNQPQHF
clone_size: .
v_call: TRBV12-3/TRBV12-4
j_call: TRBJ1-5
d_call: .

cdr3_nt: TGCGCCAGCAGCACCGGACAGGGGAATGAAAAACTGTTTTTT
cdr3_aa: CASSTGQGNEKLFF
clone_size: .
v_call: TRBV5-1
j_call: TRBJ1-4
d_call: TRBD1

cdr3_nt: TGTGCCAGCTCACCTAAACAGGAGAATTCACCCCTCCACTTT
cdr3_aa: CASSPKQENSPLHF
clone_size: .
v_call: TRBV18
j_call: TRBJ1-6
d_call: .

cdr3_nt: TGTGCCAGCAGGGAAGGGGCCGGGGAGCTGTTTTTT
cdr3_aa: CASREGAGELFF
clone_size: .
v_call: TRBV2
j_call: TRBJ2-2
d_call: .

cdr3_nt: TGTGCCAGCAGTTCGATGGGCGACACTGAAGCTTTCTTT
cdr3_aa: CASSSMGDTEAFF
clone_size: .
v_call: TRBV27
j_call: TRBJ1-1
d_call: .

cdr3_nt: TGTGCCAGCAGCCCTAGGGCGGGAGGGGACGAGACCCAGTACTTC
cdr3_aa: CASSPRAGGDETQYF
clone_size: .
v_call: TRBV11-2
j_call: TRBJ2-5
d_call: TRBD2

cdr3_nt: TGTGCCAGCAGTCCGAGGAGCTCGGGTTCTTTGTATGGCTACACCTTC
cdr3_aa: CASSPRSSGSLYGYTF
clone_size: .
v_call: TRBV6-4
j_call: TRBJ1-2
d_call: .

cdr3_nt: TGTGCCAGCAGAACCTCTGGGACCTTAGAACATGGCTACACCTTC
cdr3_aa: CASRTSGTLEHGYTF
clone_size: .
v_call: TRBV6-5
j_call: TRBJ1-2
d_call: .

cdr3_nt: TGCAGTGCGTCCAGGGGCGAGCAGTACTTC
cdr3_aa: CSASRGEQYF
clone_size: .
v_call: TRBV20-1
j_call: TRBJ2-7
d_call: .

cdr3_nt: TGTGCCAGCAGTCCTACATCTGGAAACACCATATATTTT
cdr3_aa: CASSPTSGNTIYF
clone_size: .
v_call: TRBV6-5
j_call: TRBJ1-3
d_call: .

cdr3_nt: TGTGCCACCAGTGATCCAGGGACAGGCACCTCGAGCTCCTACAATGAGCAGTTCTTC
cdr3_aa: CATSDPGTGTSSSYNEQFF
clone_size: .
v_call: TRBV24-1
j_call: TRBJ2-1
d_call: TRBD1

cdr3_nt: TGCGCCAGCAGTGAACGGGACAGGGGCGAAGAAGAGACCCAGTACTTC
cdr3_aa: CASSERDRGEEETQYF
clone_size: .
v_call: TRBV10-2
j_call: TRBJ2-5
d_call: TRBD1

cdr3_nt: TGCAGCGCTTGGGACAGGGCAAGCGGCTACACCTTC
cdr3_aa: CSAWDRASGYTF
clone_size: .
v_call: TRBV29-1
j_call: TRBJ1-2
d_call: TRBD1

cdr3_nt: TGTGCCTGGAGTGTATATCTGCGGGGTCAGCCCCAGCATTTT
cdr3_aa: CAWSVYLRGQPQHF
clone_size: .
v_call: TRBV30
j_call: TRBJ1-5
d_call: .

cdr3_nt: TGTGCCTGGTCAGGCAGACTTCGCTATGGCTACACCTTC
cdr3_aa: CAWSGRLRYGYTF
clone_size: .
v_call: TRBV30
j_call: TRBJ1-2
d_call: .

cdr3_nt: TGCGCCAGCAGCCATCGCTTCGGTGGGGAAGCTTTCTTT
cdr3_aa: CASSHRFGGEAFF
clone_size: .
v_call: TRBV4-1
j_call: TRBJ1-1
d_call: .

cdr3_nt: TGTGCCAGCAGTGAAGGAAGTAAGCCCCAGCATTTT
cdr3_aa: CASSEGSKPQHF
clone_size: .
v_call: TRBV2
j_call: TRBJ1-5
d_call: .

cdr3_nt: TGTGCCAGCAGGCCATCGGACAGGGAACGCGAGCAGTACTTC
cdr3_aa: CASRPSDREREQYF
clone_size: .
v_call: TRBV6-6
j_call: TRBJ2-7
d_call: TRBD1

cdr3_nt: TGTGCCAGCAGTTACTCGAGGGGACAGGGGAAAGGTGGCTACACCTTC
cdr3_aa: CASSYSRGQGKGGYTF
clone_size: .
v_call: TRBV6-5
j_call: TRBJ1-2
d_call: TRBD1

cdr3_nt: TGTGCCAGTAGTATCCCAGACAGGGGGAATGGGGACATTCAGTACTTC
cdr3_aa: CASSIPDRGNGDIQYF
clone_size: .
v_call: TRBV19
j_call: TRBJ2-4
d_call: TRBD1

cdr3_nt: TGTGCCAGCAGTGAAAATGTGGGACAGGCTTCGGAAAAACTGTTTTTT
cdr3_aa: CASSENVGQASEKLFF
clone_size: once
v_call: TRBV6-1
j_call: TRBJ1-4
d_call: TRBD1

cdr3_nt: TGTGCCAGTAGTATTTTTGGCTCCCCCAACTATGGCTACACCTTC
cdr3_aa: CASSIFGSPNYGYTF
clone_size: few
v_call: TRBV19
j_call: TRBJ1-2
d_call: .

cdr3_nt: TGTGCCAGCAGTTACTCTCGGGGGACTTTTAACACTGAAGCTTTCTTT
cdr3_aa: CASSYSRGTFNTEAFF
clone_size: .
v_call: TRBV6-5
j_call: TRBJ1-1
d_call: .

cdr3_nt: TGTGCCAGCAGCTTAATACAGAACACCGGGGAGCTGTTTTTT
cdr3_aa: CASSLIQNTGELFF
clone_size: once
v_call: TRBV7-2
j_call: TRBJ2-2
d_call: .

cdr3_nt: TGTGCCAGTAGCCCTGGACAGGGTCAGCCCCAGCATTTT
cdr3_aa: CASSPGQGQPQHF
clone_size: many
v_call: TRBV19
j_call: TRBJ1-5
d_call: TRBD1

cdr3_nt: TGTGCCAGCAGTGACCCCGCAGTGGTCGGGGAGCTGTTTTTT
cdr3_aa: CASSDPAVVGELFF
clone_size: .
v_call: TRBV6-1
j_call: TRBJ2-2
d_call: .

cdr3_nt: TGTGCCACCAGTGACTCAGACAGGAGCTCTGGAAACACCATATATTTT
cdr3_aa: CATSDSDRSSGNTIYF
clone_size: few
v_call: TRBV24-1
j_call: TRBJ1-3
d_call: .

cdr3_nt: TGTGCCAGCAGCCCATCACAGGGGGTCTATAATTCACCCCTCCACTTT
cdr3_aa: CASSPSQGVYNSPLHF
clone_size: .
v_call: TRBV7-6
j_call: TRBJ1-6
d_call: TRBD1

cdr3_nt: TGTGCCAGCAGTGACCCCCAGGGGGGAACCTACGAGCAGTACTTC
cdr3_aa: CASSDPQGGTYEQYF
clone_size: .
v_call: TRBV2
j_call: TRBJ2-7
d_call: .

cdr3_nt: TGTGCCACCAGACCTGACTCCTACAATGAGCAGTTCTTC
cdr3_aa: CATRPDSYNEQFF
clone_size: few
v_call: TRBV24-1
j_call: TRBJ2-1
d_call: .

cdr3_nt: TGTGCCAGCAGCCTGTCTAGCGGGGGGGCCGGAGGGGAGACCCAGTACTTC
cdr3_aa: CASSLSSGGAGGETQYF
clone_size: .
v_call: TRBV5-4
j_call: TRBJ2-5
d_call: TRBD2

cdr3_nt: TGTGCCAGCAGCTTAGTTGAAGGGCTCCTCTCTGGGGCCAACGTCCTGACTTTC
cdr3_aa: CASSLVEGLLSGANVLTF
clone_size: .
v_call: TRBV7-8
j_call: TRBJ2-6
d_call: .

cdr3_nt: TGTGCCAGCACGCAACAGGGGGCCTCTAATGAAAAACTGTTTTTT
cdr3_aa: CASTQQGASNEKLFF
clone_size: .
v_call: TRBV28
j_call: TRBJ1-4
d_call: TRBD1

cdr3_nt: TGTGCCAGCAGACCTACAGGGGGCGGGGAATATGGCTACACCTTC
cdr3_aa: CASRPTGGGEYGYTF
clone_size: .
v_call: TRBV6-5
j_call: TRBJ1-2
d_call: TRBD1

cdr3_nt: TGTGCCAGCAGCTTAGGGGGGAACACCGGGGAGCTGTTTTTT
cdr3_aa: CASSLGGNTGELFF
clone_size: .
v_call: TRBV7-2
j_call: TRBJ2-2
d_call: .

cdr3_nt: TGCGCCAGCAGCTTGGCCCAACAGGGGGTTATCACTGAAGCTTTCTTT
cdr3_aa: CASSLAQQGVITEAFF
clone_size: .
v_call: TRBV5-1
j_call: TRBJ1-1
d_call: TRBD1

cdr3_nt: TGTGCCAGCAGTGTGGGACCGACCTATGGCTACACCTTC
cdr3_aa: CASSVGPTYGYTF
clone_size: .
v_call: TRBV2
j_call: TRBJ1-2
d_call: .

cdr3_nt: TGTGCCAGTAGTATCGTGCGTTTCTCTGGAAACACCATATATTTT
cdr3_aa: CASSIVRFSGNTIYF
clone_size: .
v_call: TRBV19
j_call: TRBJ1-3
d_call: .